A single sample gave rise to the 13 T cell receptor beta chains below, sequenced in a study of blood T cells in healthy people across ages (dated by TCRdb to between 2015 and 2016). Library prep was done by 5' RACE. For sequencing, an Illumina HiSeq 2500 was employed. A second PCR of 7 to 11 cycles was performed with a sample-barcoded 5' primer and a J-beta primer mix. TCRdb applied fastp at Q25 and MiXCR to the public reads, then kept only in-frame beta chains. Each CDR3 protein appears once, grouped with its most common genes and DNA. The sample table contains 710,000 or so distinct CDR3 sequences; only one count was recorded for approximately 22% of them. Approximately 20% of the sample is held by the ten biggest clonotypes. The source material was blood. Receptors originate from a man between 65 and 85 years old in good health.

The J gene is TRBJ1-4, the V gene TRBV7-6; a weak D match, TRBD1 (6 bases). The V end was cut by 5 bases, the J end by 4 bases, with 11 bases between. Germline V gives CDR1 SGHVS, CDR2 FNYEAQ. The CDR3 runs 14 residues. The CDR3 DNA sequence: TGTGCCAGCAGCCGACAGGAATATAATGAAAAACTGTTTTTT. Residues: CASSRQEYNEKLFF.

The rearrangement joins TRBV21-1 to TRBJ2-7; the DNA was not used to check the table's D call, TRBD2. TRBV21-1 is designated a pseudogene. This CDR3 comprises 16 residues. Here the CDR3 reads CASSFLAGKSSYEQYV. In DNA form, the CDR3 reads TGTGCCAGCAGCTTTCTAGCGGGCAAGAGCTCCTACGAGCAGTACGTC.

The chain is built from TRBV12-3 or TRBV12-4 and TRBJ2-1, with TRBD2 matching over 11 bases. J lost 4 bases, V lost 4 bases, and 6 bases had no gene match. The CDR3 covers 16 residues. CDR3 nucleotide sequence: TGTGCCAGCAGTTCTCAGACTAGCGGGAATTACAATGAGCAGTTCTTC. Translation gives CASSSQTSGNYNEQFF.

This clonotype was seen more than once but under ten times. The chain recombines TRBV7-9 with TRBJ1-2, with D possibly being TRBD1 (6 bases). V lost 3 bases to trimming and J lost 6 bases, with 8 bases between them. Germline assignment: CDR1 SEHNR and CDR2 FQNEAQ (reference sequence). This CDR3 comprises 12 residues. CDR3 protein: CASSFSGDGYTF. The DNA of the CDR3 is TGTGCCAGCAGCTTTTCAGGGGATGGCTACACCTTC.

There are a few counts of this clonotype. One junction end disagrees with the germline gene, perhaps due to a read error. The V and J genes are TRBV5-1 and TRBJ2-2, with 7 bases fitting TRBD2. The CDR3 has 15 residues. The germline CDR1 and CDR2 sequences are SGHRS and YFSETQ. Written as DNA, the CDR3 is TGTGCCAGCAGCCTTAGCGGGTCGAACACCGGGGAGCTGTTTTTT. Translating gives CASSLSGSNTGELFF.

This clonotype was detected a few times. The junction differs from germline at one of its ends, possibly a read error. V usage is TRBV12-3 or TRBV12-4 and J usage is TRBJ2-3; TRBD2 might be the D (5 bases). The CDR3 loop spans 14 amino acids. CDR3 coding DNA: TGTGCCAGCAGTTTGGCGCTAGCTACAGATACGCGGTATTTT. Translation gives CASSLALATDTRYF.

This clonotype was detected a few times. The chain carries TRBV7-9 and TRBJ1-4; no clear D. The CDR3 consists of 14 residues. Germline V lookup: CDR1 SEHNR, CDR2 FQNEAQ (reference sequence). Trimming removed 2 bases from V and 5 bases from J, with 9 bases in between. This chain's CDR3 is CASSLTAGNEKLFF. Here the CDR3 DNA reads TGTGCCAGCAGCTTAACAGCCGGGAATGAAAAACTGTTTTTT. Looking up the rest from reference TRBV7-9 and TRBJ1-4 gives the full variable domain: DTGVSQNPRHKITKRGQNVTFRCDPISEHNRLYWYRQTLGQGPEFLTYFQNEAQLEKSRLLSDRFSAERPKGSFSTLEIQRTEQGDSAMYLCASSLTAGNEKLFFGSGTQLSVL.

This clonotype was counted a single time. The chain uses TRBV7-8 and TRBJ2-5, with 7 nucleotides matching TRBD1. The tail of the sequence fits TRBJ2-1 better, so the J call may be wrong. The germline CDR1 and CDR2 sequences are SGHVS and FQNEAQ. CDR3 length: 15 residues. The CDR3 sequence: CASSLAETGFYEQFF. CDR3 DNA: TGTGCCAGCAGCTTAGCAGAGACAGGGTTTTATGAGCAGTTCTTC.

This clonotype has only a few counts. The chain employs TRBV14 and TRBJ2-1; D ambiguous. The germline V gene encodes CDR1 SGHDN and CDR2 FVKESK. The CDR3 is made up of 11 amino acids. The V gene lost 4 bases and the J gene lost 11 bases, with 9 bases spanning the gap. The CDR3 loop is CASSRGPQQFF. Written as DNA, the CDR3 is TGTGCCAGCAGCCGCGGACCTCAGCAGTTCTTC.

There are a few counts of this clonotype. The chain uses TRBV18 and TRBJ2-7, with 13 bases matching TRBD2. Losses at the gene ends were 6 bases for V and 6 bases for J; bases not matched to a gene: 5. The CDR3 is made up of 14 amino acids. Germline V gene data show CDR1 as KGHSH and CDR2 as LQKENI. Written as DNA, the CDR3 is TGTGCCAGCTCGCCCGGGACTAGCGGGACCGAGCAGTACGTC. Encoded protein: CASSPGTSGTEQYV.

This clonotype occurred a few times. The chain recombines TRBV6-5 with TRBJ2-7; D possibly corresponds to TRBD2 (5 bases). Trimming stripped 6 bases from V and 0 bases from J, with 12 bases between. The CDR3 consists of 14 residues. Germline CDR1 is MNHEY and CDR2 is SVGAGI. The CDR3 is CASRRGRDSYEQYF. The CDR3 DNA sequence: TGTGCCAGCAGGAGAGGACGGGACTCCTACGAGCAGTACTTC.

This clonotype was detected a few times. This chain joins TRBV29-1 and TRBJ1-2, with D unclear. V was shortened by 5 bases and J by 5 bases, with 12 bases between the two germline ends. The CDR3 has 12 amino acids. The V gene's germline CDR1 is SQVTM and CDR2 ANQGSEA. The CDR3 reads CSVSTASYGYTF. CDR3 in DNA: TGCAGCGTTTCCACAGCCTCTTATGGCTACACCTTC.

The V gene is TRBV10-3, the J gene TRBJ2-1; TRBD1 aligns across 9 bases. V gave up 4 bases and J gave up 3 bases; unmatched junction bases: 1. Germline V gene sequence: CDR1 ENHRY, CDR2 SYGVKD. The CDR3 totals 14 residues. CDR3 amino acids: CAISGGQGYNEQFF. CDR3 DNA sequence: TGTGCCATCAGTGGGGGACAGGGCTACAATGAGCAGTTCTTC.